This T cell receptor beta chain was sequenced for a study of post-analysis software for immune sequencing data. V lost 2 bases to trimming and J lost 3 bases; unmatched junction nucleotides: 2. The CDR3 sequence is 14 residues long. Germline CDR1 and CDR2: MNHEY and SVGAGI. Unique molecular identifiers were built into the TCR beta cDNA libraries. TCRdb re-called the PCR reads with MiXCR, one entry per CDR3 protein. There are approximately 730,000 distinct CDR3 sequences in the sample; roughly 46% occur only once, and roughly 4.5% lies in the top ten. This clonotype turned up a few times. The antigen remains undetermined. Broader study findings: Analysis by F measure revealed that same-batch samples clustered strongly together. Five or six TRBV segments, including TRBV5-6, TRBV5-1 and TRBV20-1, were more frequent in patients than controls.

This clonotype originated in a girl aged 5 to 17 with multiple sclerosis. The rearrangement uses TRBV6-5 and TRBJ1-2, with TRBD1 matching 8 bases. Sequenced: blood. CDR3: CASSYLDRDYGYTF. CDR3 coding DNA: TGTGCCAGCAGTTACCTGGACAGGGACTATGGCTACACCTTC.